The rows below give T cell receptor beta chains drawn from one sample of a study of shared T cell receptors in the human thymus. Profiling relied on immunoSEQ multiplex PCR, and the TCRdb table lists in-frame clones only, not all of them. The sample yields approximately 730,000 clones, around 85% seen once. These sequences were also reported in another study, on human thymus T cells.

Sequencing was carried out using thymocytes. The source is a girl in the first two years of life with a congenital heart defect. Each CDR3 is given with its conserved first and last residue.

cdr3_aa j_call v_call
CASSFSGSLNEKLFF TRBJ1-4 TRBV5-1
CASSSGEQGARSEQFF TRBJ2-1 TRBV7-7
CASSQDPRGTEAFF TRBJ1-1 TRBV4-1
CASSFGQYGYTF TRBJ1-2 TRBV5-5
CASSVEILPEGAEAFF TRBJ1-1 TRBV9
CASRSTGDDYGYTF TRBJ1-2 TRBV28
CASSEKLGEGTEAFF TRBJ1-1 TRBV2
CASSSGGDWPEAFF TRBJ1-1 TRBV5-6
CASSFYRGDTQYF TRBJ2-3 TRBV7-8
CASRSLTSGGQHSSYEQYF TRBJ2-7 TRBV2
CASTPIRATAREGYTF TRBJ1-2 TRBV5-4
CASSIAGTGGPMNTGELFF TRBJ2-2 TRBV19
CASSPYLGQGAPNYGYTF TRBJ1-2 TRBV27
CASSQDPGLAGANTGELFF TRBJ2-2 TRBV4-3
CASTPGGGPLSGANVLTF TRBJ2-6 TRBV19
CASSQDMDRTSDQPQHF TRBJ1-5 TRBV4-1
CASTPGGGKEKLFF TRBJ1-4 TRBV6-1
CASSELGTAYYGYTF TRBJ1-2 TRBV2
CASSSGWLDGWNTGELFF TRBJ2-2 TRBV5-6
CASSRGQTEAFF TRBJ1-1 TRBV5-5
CASSLDSGVAKNIQYF TRBJ2-4 TRBV11-2
CASSQANDREGEQFF TRBJ2-1 TRBV14
CASTTGFYGYTF TRBJ1-2 TRBV7-3
CASRSNRGVDYGYTF TRBJ1-2 TRBV5-4
CASSLYGLDRGSYEQYF TRBJ2-7 TRBV13
CASGTVYNSPLHF TRBJ1-6 TRBV12-5
CASSLAPGQLDTEAFF TRBJ1-1 TRBV5-1
CASSPPRTVSYEQYF TRBJ2-7 TRBV6-5
CASSRPGQGVRYEQYF TRBJ2-7 TRBV2
CASRELSSYNSPLHF TRBJ1-6 TRBV28
CASSLRLAGTPYNEQFF TRBJ2-1 TRBV5-4
CASTKNLRDTSSYEQYF TRBJ2-7 TRBV5-6
CASSVEGGGAFEKLFF TRBJ1-4 TRBV9
CASSPRFSSDTQYF TRBJ2-3 TRBV27
CASSLSPGLPRLAGGRNEQFF TRBJ2-1 TRBV5-1
CASSLEVGLGPYEQYF TRBJ2-7 TRBV7-6
CASSAPGTGGYEQYF TRBJ2-7 TRBV25-1
CASSPRRVRGGAETQYF TRBJ2-5 TRBV5-4
CASSLGYSAGDETQYF TRBJ2-5 TRBV5-1
CATSRPSYPKQFF TRBJ2-1 TRBV15
CASSPDRGKRISSPLHF TRBJ1-6 TRBV7-2
CASSPPPSGQGGLCSYNEQFF TRBJ2-1 TRBV18
CASSDDRGSDYGYTF TRBJ1-2 TRBV2
CAISDKGANEKLFF TRBJ1-4 TRBV10-3
CASSIADRPTDTQYF TRBJ2-3 TRBV19
CASSEFRWLAGGEGDNEQFF TRBJ2-1 TRBV6-1
CASSRTGGQETQYF TRBJ2-5 TRBV6-1
CASSLGGGLHYGYTF TRBJ1-2 TRBV5-1
CASSVSGGTDTQYF TRBJ2-3 TRBV5-4
CASSLADRLAGGEYNEQFF TRBJ2-1 TRBV7-2
CASSGYRNIQYF TRBJ2-4 TRBV2
CASSQDGLGNTIYF TRBJ1-3 TRBV4-1
CASSQEVQGEKLFF TRBJ1-4 TRBV4-1
CASSPGVAGGLYNEQFF TRBJ2-1 TRBV7-9